This passage covers 20 T cell receptor beta chains from one sample sequenced in a study of neoadjuvant anti-PD-1 for oral cavity cancer. Sample time point: after neoadjuvant nivolumab, at surgical resection. The table came from immunoSEQ multiplex PCR; TCRdb's copy has only in-frame clones and leaves some out. The data hold 73,000 or so clones, with 85% observed a single time. The material was PBMCs, obtained after nivolumab (anti-PD-1) treatment. Receptors were obtained from a person between 40 and 79 years old with oral cavity squamous cell carcinoma.

The rearrangement links TRBV6-1 to TRBJ1-1, with 8 bases that match TRBD1. CDR1 and CDR2 from the germline V gene are MNHNS and SASEGT. The CDR3 loop spans 14 amino acids. V shed 3 bases and J 1 base; nucleotides not matched to a gene: 1. The CDR3 DNA reads as TGTGCCAGCAGTGACGGACAGGGGAACACTGAAGCTTTCTTT. Its translation: CASSDGQGNTEAFF.

The V gene is TRBV27, the J gene TRBJ2-4; 7 nucleotides align to TRBD2. The CDR3 contains 15 residues. With V trimmed by 5 bases and J by 7 bases, 11 bases remained unmatched. Germline assignment: CDR1 MNHEY and CDR2 SMNVEV (reference sequence). The CDR3 DNA reads as TGTGCCAGCAGTCCCCTGGGGGGGAGGGGTAACATTCAGTACTTC. This sequence encodes CASSPLGGRGNIQYF.

A single count supports this clone. The rearrangement uses TRBV10-1 and TRBJ2-3; TRBD2 agrees at 11 bases. Germline-derived CDR1 and CDR2 are WNHNN and SYGVQD (reference sequence). CDR3 size: 14 residues. V gave up 4 bases and J gave up 5 bases; unmatched junction bases: 2. The CDR3 DNA reads TGCGCCAGCAGTGGCCTAGCGGGAGGAGATACGCAGTATTTT. Its translation is CASSGLAGGDTQYF.

The chain couples TRBV28 to TRBJ1-1; D not resolved. Looked up from germline, CDR1 is MDHEN and CDR2 is SYDVKM. V lost 2 bases to trimming and J lost 4 bases, with 2 bases between them. CDR3 length: 11 residues. CDR3 in amino acids: CASSLGTEAFF. CDR3 bases: TGTGCCAGCAGTTTAGGCACTGAAGCTTTCTTT.

The CDR3 coding sequence is TGTGCCAGCAGCCCATTCGACAGGGGGCGGACTGAAGCTTTCTTT. This translates into CASSPFDRGRTEAFF. This chain uses TRBV5-4 with TRBJ1-1; 10 nucleotides align to TRBD1. This CDR3 is 15 amino acids long. V trimming: 4 bases; J trimming: 5 bases; junction bases outside the gene matches: 8. CDR1 SGHNT and CDR2 YYREEE come from the germline V gene (reference sequence).

The CDR3: CASSVGVTKETQYF. The CDR3 DNA follows: TGTGCCAGCAGCGTAGGGGTCACAAAAGAGACCCAGTACTTC. V gene TRBV9 combines with J gene TRBJ2-5; no firm D call. Germline CDR1 reads SGDLS; CDR2 reads YYNGEE. This CDR3 region has 14 residues. V was cut by 0 bases and J by 3 bases, with 9 bases left in between.

The chain recombines TRBV9 with TRBJ2-3; D remains ambiguous. Germline V gives CDR1 SGDLS, CDR2 YYNGEE. The CDR3 runs 14 residues. V lost 0 bases to trimming and J lost 3 bases, with 8 bases between them. The CDR3, as DNA: TGTGCCAGCAGCGTAGCCCAGATAACAGATACGCAGTATTTT. It codes for CASSVAQITDTQYF.

The J gene is TRBJ2-1, the V gene TRBV10-1, with 10 nucleotides matching TRBD2. Per the germline V gene, CDR1 is WNHNN and CDR2 is SYGVQD (reference sequence). This CDR3 has 18 residues. Trimming took 7 bases from V and 9 from J; bases not matched to a gene: 21. The CDR3 DNA reads as TGCGCCAGCACCACGAGGGCTAGCGGGAGTTTAAGAATGGGTGAGCAGTTCTTC. Translated: CASTTRASGSLRMGEQFF.

This rearrangement joins TRBV10-3 to TRBJ1-2; 7 bases line up with TRBD1. The CDR3 length is 12 residues. V trimming: 6 bases; J trimming: 12 bases; junction bases outside the gene matches: 10. The germline V gene has CDR1 ENHRY and CDR2 SYGVKD. CDR3 DNA sequence: TGTGCCATCAGAGGGGACAGCTTCTTGAACACCTTC. The encoded protein is CAIRGDSFLNTF.

The chain carries TRBV7-9 and TRBJ2-3; TRBD2 aligns across 7 bases. The V gene's germline CDR1 is SEHNR and CDR2 FQNEAQ (reference sequence). The CDR3 is 15 amino acids. Trimming removed 1 base from V and 1 base from J; junction bases left unmatched: 2. The CDR3: CASSLGGSGTDTQYF. CDR3 in DNA: TGTGCCAGCAGCTTAGGCGGGAGTGGCACAGATACGCAGTATTTT.

The V call is TRBV6-1, the J call TRBJ1-2; TRBD1 matches at 7 bases. J gave up 8 bases and V 0 bases, and 6 bases lay outside the gene matches. Germline CDR1 MNHNS, CDR2 SASEGT. CDR3 length equals 14 residues. As DNA, the CDR3 is TGTGCCAGCAGTGAAGCCTCGACAGGGTCCGGCTACACCTTC. Translation gives CASSEASTGSGYTF.

The V and J genes are TRBV6-5 and TRBJ2-7, with 9 bases lining up with TRBD1. The germline V gene encodes CDR1 MNHEY and CDR2 SVGAGI. J was trimmed by 3 bases and V by 0 bases; bases with no gene match: 3. This CDR3 comprises 15 residues. Here the CDR3 reads CASSYSGTGRYEQYF. The CDR3, as DNA: TGTGCCAGCAGTTACTCTGGGACAGGGCGCTACGAGCAGTACTTC.

This chain joins TRBV7-2 and TRBJ2-7; 10 nucleotides agree with TRBD2. Germline CDR1 and CDR2: SGHTA and FQGNSA. With 5 bases clipped from V and 5 bases from J, the junction kept 9 bases outside the gene matches. CDR3 size: 15 residues. DNA of the CDR3: TGTGCCAGCAGCGCCTCTAGCGGGAGTTTCAACGAGCAGTACTTC. As protein: CASSASSGSFNEQYF.

The V gene is TRBV2, the J gene TRBJ2-3, with 7 bases fitting TRBD2. Germline V gene lookup returns CDR1 SNHLY and CDR2 FYNNEI. The V and J ends lost 2 bases and 1 base, in that order; junction bases with no gene match: 3. CDR3 length: 15 amino acids. In DNA, the CDR3 is TGTGCCAGCAGTGAACGGGAGGCAGGCACAGATACGCAGTATTTT. It is translated as CASSEREAGTDTQYF.

The chain is built from TRBV6-4 and TRBJ2-1, with 7 nucleotides matching TRBD1. The CDR3 extends over 16 amino acids. The trim removed 0 bases at V and 9 bases at J, leaving 11 bases unmatched. The germline gives CDR1 MRHNA, CDR2 SNTAGT. The CDR3 loop is CASSDSDRAAVPEQFF. CDR3 nucleotide sequence: TGTGCCAGCAGTGACTCCGACAGGGCCGCGGTTCCTGAGCAGTTCTTC.

The chain uses TRBV10-3 and TRBJ2-7, with a possible D match to TRBD1 (6 bases). Per germline, CDR1 ENHRY and CDR2 SYGVKD. This CDR3 is 15 amino acids long. V was pared by 2 bases and J by 5 bases, with 16 bases between. The CDR3 spells CAISEGQGLVHEQYF. CDR3 sequence (DNA): TGTGCCATCAGTGAGGGGCAGGGGTTGGTACACGAGCAGTACTTC.

The J gene is TRBJ1-2, the V gene TRBV5-1; 7 bases are shared with TRBD1. CDR1 is SGHRS, CDR2 YFSETQ, per germline. The trim removed 4 bases at V and 4 bases at J, leaving 4 bases unmatched. The CDR3 extends over 13 amino acids. The CDR3 DNA follows: TGCGCCAGCAGCCAGGGGACAGCCTATGGCTACACCTTC. Translating it yields CASSQGTAYGYTF.

V usage is TRBV13 and J usage is TRBJ1-1; D gene unclear. There are 12 residues in the CDR3. Germline assignment: CDR1 PRHDT and CDR2 FYEKMQ (reference sequence). Trimming shortened V by 2 bases and J by 6 bases, and 7 bases separated the two germline ends. The CDR3 coding sequence is TGTGCCAGCAGCTTACGTAGGGCTGAAGCTTTCTTT. Translation: CASSLRRAEAFF.

This clone was counted only a few times. V and J are TRBV5-6 and TRBJ1-1, with 9 bases lining up with TRBD1. The CDR3 totals 16 residues. After removal of 4 bases from V and 2 bases from J, the junction contained 9 bases not matched to a gene. Germline V gene lookup returns CDR1 SGHDT and CDR2 YYEEEE. CDR3 residues: CASSQGTGRYNTEAFF. In nucleotides, the CDR3 is TGTGCCAGCAGCCAAGGGACAGGGAGGTACAACACTGAAGCTTTCTTT.

The genes are TRBV19 and TRBJ2-6; TRBD1 agrees at 9 bases. The CDR3 spans 19 residues. Germline V gene lookup returns CDR1 LNHDA and CDR2 SQIVND (reference sequence). V lost 4 bases, J lost 2 bases, and 12 bases stayed unmatched. CDR3 region: CASSNIPGQGGTGANVLTF. The CDR3 region has the DNA TGTGCCAGTAGTAACATCCCGGGACAGGGAGGTACTGGGGCCAACGTCCTGACTTTC.